Following are 29 T cell receptor beta chains from one sample sequenced in a study of CD8 T cells in Susac syndrome. When the RNA was reverse transcribed, random hexamers were used with an input of roughly 0.45 to 1 ug. TCRdb re-analysed the immunoSEQ multiplex PCR reads in MiXCR, keeping a single row per CDR3 protein. This sample has around 230,000 distinct CDR3 sequences, with around 96% found just once. The sequencing input was CD4+ T cells from PBMCs. Source of these receptors: a human donor with multiple sclerosis.

The chain recombines TRBV20-1 with TRBJ2-7; TRBD2 agrees at 9 bases. There are 15 residues in the CDR3. Germline assignment: CDR1 DFQATT and CDR2 SNEGSKA (reference sequence). The junction had 8 bases not matched to a gene; V was cut back by 3 bases and J by 2 bases. The CDR3 DNA sequence: TGCAGTGCTAGCCCCGGGACTAGCCGAGCCTACGAGCAGTACTTC. This sequence encodes CSASPGTSRAYEQYF.

The chain has TRBV2 and TRBJ2-1; 7 bases align to TRBD2. After removal of 9 bases from V and 10 bases from J, the junction contained 9 bases not matched to a gene. The CDR3 is 12 residues long. Germline V gene sequence: CDR1 SNHLY, CDR2 FYNNEI. CDR3 bases: TGTGCCAGTCGGCCCTTCGGGGGGGAGCAGTTCTTC. As protein: CASRPFGGEQFF.

CDR3 coding DNA: TGCAGCGTTGTTGTAGCGGGATGGGGAGATGGCTACACCTTC. It codes for CSVVVAGWGDGYTF. The chain recombines TRBV29-1 with TRBJ1-2; D gene unclear. Germline loops: CDR1 SQVTM, CDR2 ANQGSEA. Trimming took off 4 bases at V and 6 bases at J, with 18 bases between the two ends. The CDR3 totals 14 residues.

The chain combines TRBV9 with TRBJ1-2, with D unclear. The V end was cut by 0 bases, the J end by 4 bases, with 10 bases between. The germline V gene has CDR1 SGDLS and CDR2 YYNGEE. The CDR3 consists of 14 residues. The DNA of the CDR3 is TGTGCCAGCAGCGTAGAGGTGGAAGGCTATGGCTACACCTTC. This sequence encodes CASSVEVEGYGYTF.

This chain joins TRBV29-1 and TRBJ1-4; 9 bases map to TRBD1. Germline trimming cut 5 bases from V and 7 bases from J; bases unmatched to any gene: 5. The CDR3 sequence is 13 residues long. Germline assignment: CDR1 SQVTM and CDR2 ANQGSEA. The CDR3 spells CSVRDREGEKLFF. CDR3 bases: TGCAGCGTTCGGGACAGGGAAGGTGAAAAACTGTTTTTT.

The gene calls are TRBV3-1 and TRBJ1-2; D might be TRBD1 (6 bases). The CDR3 consists of 13 residues. CDR1 and CDR2 from the germline V gene are LGHDT and YNNKEL (reference sequence). The germline V and J ends were trimmed by 2 bases and 8 bases, with 12 bases remaining between them. The CDR3 DNA is TGTGCCAGCAGCCAAAGGTCAGGGGTCGGCTACACCTTC. Amino acids: CASSQRSGVGYTF.

This chain joins TRBV28 and TRBJ2-1, with 7 positions matching TRBD2. The CDR3 spans 15 residues. The germline V gene encodes CDR1 MDHEN and CDR2 SYDVKM. Germline trimming cut 2 bases from V and 8 bases from J; bases unmatched to any gene: 9. CDR3 nucleotide sequence: TGTGCCAGCAGTTTAAGTATCCGGCGGGAGCATGAGCAGTTCTTC. Its translation is CASSLSIRREHEQFF.

The chain's CDR3 is CSAHLRRTNIQYF. The CDR3 DNA sequence: TGCAGTGCCCATTTAAGGAGGACGAACATTCAGTACTTC. The rearrangement uses TRBV20-1 and TRBJ2-4; TRBD2 might be the D (5 bases). In germline, CDR1 is DFQATT, CDR2 SNEGSKA (reference sequence). Between the trimmed V and J ends, which lost 6 bases and 7 bases, there was a span of 16 bases. CDR3 length: 13 residues.

The V call is TRBV20-1, the J call TRBJ2-7, with D hard to call. CDR3 size: 16 residues. Deletions cut 3 bases from V and 0 bases from J, with 18 bases between. Germline V gene lookup returns CDR1 DFQATT and CDR2 SNEGSKA (reference sequence). The CDR3 sequence: CSARDFSVPASYEQYF. DNA of the CDR3: TGCAGTGCTAGGGATTTCTCAGTACCGGCCTCCTACGAGCAGTACTTC.

The chain carries TRBV9 and TRBJ2-2; D remains ambiguous. This CDR3 has 14 residues. Germline assignment: CDR1 SGDLS and CDR2 YYNGEE. V lost 0 bases, J lost 5 bases, and 8 bases lay in between. The CDR3 region has the DNA TGTGCCAGCAGCGTAGGGCTGATAACCGGGGAGCTGTTTTTT. This encodes CASSVGLITGELFF.

This chain links TRBV7-3 with TRBJ2-1; no clear D gene. The CDR3 loop spans 13 amino acids. The V gene lost 0 bases and the J gene lost 5 bases, with 5 bases spanning the gap. The germline CDR1 and CDR2 sequences are SGHTA and FQGTGA. The CDR3 loop reads CASSLTGHNEQFF. The CDR3 DNA reads as TGTGCCAGCAGCTTAACTGGACACAATGAGCAGTTCTTC.

The chain uses TRBV20-1 and TRBJ2-7; tentatively, D is TRBD1 or TRBD2 (6 bases each). The CDR3 is made up of 16 amino acids. Trimming stripped 5 bases from V and 2 bases from J, with 22 bases between. Germline CDR1 and CDR2: DFQATT and SNEGSKA (reference sequence). The CDR3 nucleotides are TGCAGTGCTCTAGGGGGATTTTTGGGGGGACCCTACGAGCAGTACTTC. As protein: CSALGGFLGGPYEQYF.

This clonotype was picked up one time. The J gene is TRBJ1-2, the V gene TRBV18; a possible D gene is TRBD1 (5 bases). Germline CDR1 KGHSH, CDR2 LQKENI. With 3 bases removed from V and 5 bases from J, the gap between germline ends came to 13 bases. The CDR3 consists of 14 residues. CDR3 sequence reads: CASSPSGTDYGYTF. Written as DNA, the CDR3 is TGTGCCAGCTCACCCTCCGGGACGGATTATGGCTACACCTTC.

V is TRBV20-1 and J is TRBJ2-7; tentatively, D is TRBD2 (6 bases). This CDR3 has 13 residues. Between the trimmed V and J ends, which lost 2 bases and 3 bases, there was a span of 11 bases. Per germline, CDR1 DFQATT and CDR2 SNEGSKA (reference sequence). The CDR3 reads CSARPGGSYEQYF. The CDR3 nucleotides read TGCAGTGCTAGACCTGGGGGGAGCTACGAGCAGTACTTC.

The V gene is TRBV29-1, the J gene TRBJ2-2; possible D gene TRBD1, 6 bases. Germline values: CDR1 SQVTM, CDR2 ANQGSEA. Trimming shortened V by 2 bases and J by 4 bases, and 11 bases separated the two germline ends. The length of the CDR3 is 14 residues. The CDR3 bases are TGCAGCGTTGAACAGGGGTCGGGCACCGGGGAGCTGTTTTTT. Translated: CSVEQGSGTGELFF.

This chain connects TRBV15 to TRBJ1-1; D is possibly TRBD1 (6 bases). The CDR3 contains 15 residues. Trimming took off 0 bases at V and 1 base at J, with 9 bases between the two ends. CDR1 LNHNV and CDR2 YYDKDF come from the germline V gene (reference sequence). The CDR3 coding sequence is TGTGCCACCAGCAGAGATATAGGGGGGAACACTGAAGCTTTCTTT. Protein product: CATSRDIGGNTEAFF.

The chain employs TRBV7-9 and TRBJ2-7; D might be TRBD1 (6 bases). Germline-derived CDR1 and CDR2 are SEHNR and FQNEAQ (reference sequence). V was clipped by 3 bases and J by 6 bases, with 12 bases between them. The CDR3 covers 13 residues. CDR3 nucleotides: TGTGCCAGCAGCTTCCCAGGGGCCTCCGAGCAGTACTTC. This gives the protein CASSFPGASEQYF.

This chain uses TRBV25-1 with TRBJ2-1; D unclear. The CDR3 consists of 13 residues. Trimming removed 0 bases at V and 11 bases at J, with 11 bases between. The germline V gene has CDR1 MGHDK and CDR2 SYGVNS. CDR3: CASSEYGLLKQFF. The CDR3 DNA follows: TGTGCCAGCAGTGAATATGGCCTATTGAAGCAGTTCTTC.

DNA for the CDR3: TGCAGTGCTAGAAAGACGGGTGTAGACGAGCAGTACTTC. Translating gives CSARKTGVDEQYF. This chain links TRBV20-1 with TRBJ2-7; no firm D call. Looked up from germline, CDR1 is DFQATT and CDR2 is SNEGSKA (reference sequence). CDR3 length: 13 amino acids. The V and J ends lost 2 bases and 5 bases respectively, with 13 bases between them.

The V and J genes are TRBV12-3 or TRBV12-4 and TRBJ2-5; D is perhaps TRBD1 or TRBD2 (6 bases each). The CDR3 covers 15 residues. Between the trimmed V and J ends, which lost 1 base and 5 bases, there was a span of 14 bases. In nucleotides, the CDR3 is TGTGCCAGCAGTTTAGGAACGGGGGCGGGGGAGACCCAGTACTTC. Translated, it gives CASSLGTGAGETQYF.

The CDR3 region has the DNA TGTGCCTCAACTCCCGGCAGATCCTCCTATGGCTACACCTTC. Amino acid sequence: CASTPGRSSYGYTF. The V and J genes are TRBV30 and TRBJ1-2; D not resolved. V shed 7 bases and J shed 4 bases, with 19 bases lying between them. This CDR3 spans 14 amino acids. Germline CDR1 is GTSNPN and CDR2 is SVGIG (reference sequence).

CDR3: CASSATGNRETQYF. The CDR3, as DNA: TGTGCCAGCAGCGCAACAGGGAATAGGGAGACCCAGTACTTC. The chain is built from TRBV25-1 and TRBJ2-5, with a tentative D call TRBD1 (6 bases). Germline V gene sequence: CDR1 MGHDK, CDR2 SYGVNS. V lost 6 bases to trimming and J lost 5 bases, with 16 bases between them. CDR3 size: 14 residues.

The J gene is TRBJ1-5, the V gene TRBV15, with TRBD1 matching 7 bases. This CDR3 spans 13 amino acids. Germline CDR1 LNHNV, CDR2 YYDKDF (reference sequence). J was trimmed by 3 bases and V by 5 bases; bases with no gene match: 1. The DNA for the CDR3 is TGTGCCACCAGCGGACAGGCCAATCAGCCCCAGCATTTT. Translation: CATSGQANQPQHF.

This clonotype came up a few times. The V and J genes are TRBV3-1 and TRBJ2-7; D tentatively reads TRBD1 or TRBD2 (5 bases each). V shed 8 bases and J shed 2 bases, with 7 bases lying between them. The CDR3 has 11 residues. Germline-derived CDR1 and CDR2 are LGHDT and YNNKEL (reference sequence). The CDR3 coding sequence is TGTGCCAGCGGGACCCCCTACGAGCAGTACTTC. Protein sequence: CASGTPYEQYF.

The chain uses TRBV20-1 and TRBJ1-3; D gene ambiguous. Germline V gene data show CDR1 as DFQATT and CDR2 as SNEGSKA (reference sequence). The V end was cut by 6 bases, the J end by 2 bases, with 11 bases between. CDR3 length: 13 amino acids. The CDR3 DNA follows: TGCAGTGCCCAAACGCAGGCTGGAAACACCATATATTTT. Protein product: CSAQTQAGNTIYF.

The V gene is TRBV19, the J gene TRBJ2-7; 7 nucleotides agree with TRBD1. Unmatched junction bases numbered 6, after V lost 7 bases and J lost 3 bases. There are 13 residues in the CDR3. The germline V gene encodes CDR1 LNHDA and CDR2 SQIVND (reference sequence). CDR3 loop: CASKRQGLYEQYF. Written as DNA, the CDR3 is TGTGCCAGTAAACGACAGGGCCTCTACGAGCAGTACTTC.

V and J are TRBV20-1 and TRBJ2-3, with D possibly being TRBD2 (5 bases). CDR3 size: 13 residues. Germline loops: CDR1 DFQATT, CDR2 SNEGSKA (reference sequence). Trimming pared 5 bases from V and 6 bases from J, leaving 15 bases between. CDR3: CSAAIPGSDTQYF. The DNA of the CDR3 is TGCAGTGCTGCGATTCCGGGAAGCGATACGCAGTATTTT.

The gene calls are TRBV9 and TRBJ2-2; D remains ambiguous. The CDR3 is made up of 13 amino acids. Germline V gene sequence: CDR1 SGDLS, CDR2 YYNGEE. Deletions cut 0 bases from V and 6 bases from J, with 6 bases between. The CDR3 protein is CASSVGSSGELFF. In DNA, the CDR3 is TGTGCCAGCAGCGTAGGATCCTCCGGGGAGCTGTTTTTT.

The chain employs TRBV23-1 and TRBJ2-1, with 7 bases lining up with TRBD1. TRBV23-1 is an ORF, with its function uncertain. J was trimmed by 4 bases and V by 6 bases; bases with no gene match: 9. This CDR3 is built from 15 residues. The CDR3 DNA reads as TGCGCCAGCAGACCCGGGACAGCGATGTACAATGAGCAGTTCTTC. Protein: CASRPGTAMYNEQFF.